What follows is one T cell receptor (beta chain) and its context. Its antigen remains unknown. The assay was immunoSEQ multiplex PCR, and TCRdb's table has in-frame clones only and misses some. Here the sample spans roughly 2.2 million clones, about nine tenths being singletons. This specimen belongs to a study of shared clonotypes between healthy human individuals. In the study overall: The donor group consisted of two women and three men, aged 18 to 49.

V lost 2 bases, J lost 3 bases, and 22 bases stayed unmatched. CDR3 length equals 20 residues. Germline CDR1 and CDR2: GTSNPN and SVGIG (reference sequence). Broader study findings: The generation probabilities recorded for non-shared clonotypes fell below those of clonotypes shared by all four donors. Represented genetic and exposure-history diversity was restricted by having few donors.

The rearrangement joins TRBV30 to TRBJ1-2, with 9 bases identical to TRBD1. Sequenced material: naive CD4+ T cells from PBMCs. Subset in this sample: CD45RA+ positively selected. The sequence came from a man between 18 and 29 years old in good health. Some clones in this sample may be carry-over from other donors' samples. CDR3 coding DNA: TGTGCCTGGAGTATTCTCGCGACGGGACAGGGAGGAGTAGGGTACTATGGCTACACCTTC. Translating gives CAWSILATGQGGVGYYGYTF. Looking up the rest from reference TRBV30 and TRBJ1-2 gives the full variable domain: SQTIHQWPATLVQPVGSPLSLECTVEGTSNPNLYWYRQAAGRGLQLLFYSVGIGQISSEVPQNLSASRPQDRQFILSSKKLLLSDSGFYLCAWSILATGQGGVGYYGYTFGSGTRLTVV.